One and the same sample provided the 8 T cell receptor beta chains below, sequenced in a study of CD4 and CD8 cells across lung adenocarcinoma regions. In TCRdb, the PCR reads were re-called with MiXCR into one record per CDR3 protein. The repertoire consists of fewer than 30,000 distinct CDR3 sequences, with more than 40% occurring once and the leading ten covering over 35%. The sample consisted of CD8+ T cells from the center of a lung tumor. The receptors originated from a male donor with lung adenocarcinoma. The CD4 and CD8 labels of this study may be unreliable.

This clonotype was seen more than once but under ten times. The V call is TRBV3-1, the J call TRBJ2-1; D gene unclear. The CDR3 covers 14 residues. Deletions cut 6 bases from V and 4 bases from J, with 13 bases between. Germline lookup yields CDR1 LGHDT and CDR2 YNNKEL (reference sequence). The chain's CDR3 is CASSPLVKYNEQFF. The DNA of the CDR3 is TGTGCCAGCAGTCCGCTAGTGAAATACAATGAGCAGTTCTTC.

Comment on this clonotype: One end of the junction does not line up with germline, which may come from a read error. This chain connects TRBV6-1 to TRBJ2-3; D unclear. Germline V gene sequence: CDR1 MNHNS, CDR2 SASEGT. The CDR3 has 14 amino acids. In nucleotides, the CDR3 is TGTGCGGGCAGCGTGGGCGGTGTCCAAGATACCCAGTACTTT. Protein product: CAGSVGGVQDTQYF.

This CDR3 reads CARGEGERDQGTQYF. In nucleotides, the CDR3 is TGTGCCAGGGGTGAAGGGGAGCGGGACCAAGGTACGCAGTACTTC. The gene calls are TRBV6-1 and TRBJ2-5; 7 nucleotides align to TRBD2. There are 15 residues in the CDR3. Germline assignment: CDR1 MNHNS and CDR2 SASEGT. V gave up 9 bases and J gave up 11 bases; unmatched junction bases: 21.

This chain connects TRBV27 to TRBJ2-5, with D perhaps matching TRBD1 or TRBD2 (6 bases each). The germline V gene has CDR1 MNHEY and CDR2 SMNVEV (reference sequence). V was shortened by 10 bases and J by 0 bases, with 18 bases between the two germline ends. The CDR3 runs to 15 residues. The CDR3 here is CATGPGGADQETQYF. CDR3 nucleotide sequence: TGTGCCACGGGGCCCGGGGGCGCGGACCAAGAGACCCAGTACTTC.

This clonotype was seen ten or more times. This chain joins TRBV23-1 and TRBJ2-5, with TRBD2 identical over 14 bases. The J call may be in error: the DNA end matches TRBJ2-7 better. TRBV23-1 counts as an open reading frame of uncertain function. This CDR3 is built from 18 residues. For the CDR3, the DNA is TGCGCCAGGTTGGGCTTGACTAGCGGGAGGGGGGGGTCCTACGAGCAGTACTTC. Translated, it gives CARLGLTSGRGGSYEQYF.

A remark on this clonotype: At one end, the junction sequence differs from germline, possibly due to a read error. The rearrangement joins TRBV6-1 to TRBJ2-4, with 7 bases that match TRBD2. The CDR3 runs 13 residues. Germline assignment: CDR1 MNHNS and CDR2 SASEGT. The CDR3 loop reads CASRCGGDNVLSF. CDR3 nucleotide sequence: TGTGCCAGCAGGTGCGGGGGAGACAACGTTCTGTCCTTC.

This clonotype came up a few times. The V call is TRBV7-2, the J call TRBJ2-5; D unclear. Trimming removed 5 bases at V and 0 bases at J, with 7 bases between. This CDR3 region has 13 residues. Per germline, CDR1 SGHTA and CDR2 FQGNSA. CDR3 DNA sequence: TGTGCCAGCAGCCTCGCAGACCAAGAGACCCAGTACTTC. Translating it yields CASSLADQETQYF.

In its sample, this clonotype was seen many times. The chain combines TRBV10-3 with TRBJ1-1; D is undetermined. Germline lookup yields CDR1 ENHRY and CDR2 SYGVKD. V was trimmed by 5 bases and J by 0 bases, leaving 4 bases between them. The CDR3 length is 12 residues. The CDR3: CAISQMNTEAFF. The CDR3 nucleotides are TGTGCCATCAGTCAGATGAACACTGAAGCTTTCTTT.